This TCR beta chain was identified in a study of T cells in localized non-small cell lung cancer. Germline values: CDR1 SEHNR, CDR2 FQNEAQ (reference sequence). V dropped 2 bases and J dropped 6 bases, with 10 bases sitting between them. The CDR3 contains 14 residues. Concerning this clone itself: As yet, its antigen is unknown.

The method was immunoSEQ multiplex PCR; TCRdb's version includes in-frame clones alone and lacks a portion of them. The sample holds about 41,000 clones, roughly nine tenths seen once. Study-wide points: Adjacent lung had a median 57 of the 100 largest tumor clones. In the blood, greater T cell density corresponded to longer overall survival. Of the tissues analyzed, uninvolved adjacent lung showed maximal T cell clonality, greater than tumor. It remains possible that heterogeneity exists, since only one tumor region was sequenced.

The rearrangement joins TRBV7-9 to TRBJ2-2; D is ambiguous. The receptor's source is a woman aged 18 to 55 with stage III lung adenocarcinoma. The sample consisted of peripheral blood, taken before any cancer treatment. The CDR3 loop reads CASSLFGVAGELFF. The CDR3 region has the DNA TGTGCCAGCAGCTTATTTGGGGTTGCCGGGGAGCTGTTTTTT.